The source of this T cell receptor beta chain is a study of shared clonotypes between healthy human individuals. Overall study context: The cohort had a couple of women and a few men, ages 18 to 49. Findings and caveats of the study: Generation of non-shared clonotypes was less probable than generation of clonotypes shared by all four donors. For sorted subsets, rarefaction showed incomplete sequencing despite large depth.

Comment on this clone: The target antigen is unknown.

The CDR3 length is 16 residues. The junction had 5 bases not matched to a gene; V was cut back by 2 bases and J by 2 bases. Germline CDR1 KGHSY, CDR2 FQNENV. Study processing details: In the immunoSEQ data, sequences were junction-only and lacked quality scores, so filtering differed. Repertoires were generated with immunoSEQ multiplex PCR, while TCRdb's copy carries only in-frame clones and drops some. V and J calls and clone size are as listed in that table; D and trimming were resolved from the DNA. The sample lists about 2.3 million clones; 80% to 95% were seen once. The chain is built from TRBV16 and TRBJ1-5; TRBD1 matches at 8 bases. This receptor was taken from a man aged 18 to 30 in good health. Some clones in this sample may be carry-over from other donors' samples. Sequencing was carried out using naive CD4+ T cells from PBMCs. Specified subset: CD45RA+ positively selected. CDR3 sequence reads: CASSQGTGTGNQPQHF. CDR3 DNA sequence: TGTGCCAGCAGCCAAGGGACAGGAACGGGCAATCAGCCCCAGCATTTT.